The 12 T cell receptor beta chains below come from one sample, sequenced in a study of blood T cells in healthy people across ages. With a J-beta primer mix and a sample-barcoded 5' primer, a second PCR ran about 6 to 11 cycles. Via MiXCR, TCRdb re-called the 5' RACE reads, giving one row per CDR3 protein. The sample includes 800,000 or so distinct CDR3 sequences, 62% of them seen just once. The specimen sequenced was blood. The source of these receptors is a man in his thirties or forties in good health.

The chain recombines TRBV7-8 with TRBJ1-2; D perhaps matches TRBD1 (5 bases). V was clipped by 6 bases and J by 3 bases, with 14 bases between them. Germline V gene lookup returns CDR1 SGHVS and CDR2 FQNEAQ. The CDR3 spans 14 residues. DNA of the CDR3: TGTGCCAGCAGTGATTGGGGGACCCACTATGGCTACACCTTC. It encodes CASSDWGTHYGYTF.

This clonotype was picked up a small number of times. This chain uses TRBV7-9 with TRBJ2-5, with TRBD2 matching 7 bases. The CDR3 length is 17 residues. V was pared by 1 base and J by 1 base, with 9 bases of the junction left unmatched. CDR1 and CDR2 (germline): SEHNR, FQNEAQ (reference sequence). CDR3 bases: TGTGCCAGCAGCTTAGGCTTCGAGCGGGGACCCCAAGAGACCCAGTACTTC. This translates into CASSLGFERGPQETQYF.

The CDR3 nucleotides are TGTGCCAGCAGTCTACAAGTCTATGGCTACACCTTC. It encodes CASSLQVYGYTF. This sequence joins TRBV6-2 or TRBV6-3 and TRBJ1-2; D is unresolved. The V gene's germline CDR1 is MNHEY and CDR2 SVGEGT. This CDR3 has 12 residues. Trimming removed 5 bases at V and 4 bases at J, with 8 bases between.

The CDR3 region is CSARTGERGGYTF. The CDR3 DNA reads as TGCAGTGCGCGGACAGGGGAAAGAGGTGGCTACACCTTC. The chain joins TRBV20-1 to TRBJ1-2, with 9 bases matching TRBD1. Germline-derived CDR1 and CDR2 are DFQATT and SNEGSKA (reference sequence). Unmatched junction bases numbered 9, after V lost 6 bases and J lost 7 bases. This CDR3 has 13 residues.

This clonotype turned up a few times. V and J are TRBV4-3 and TRBJ2-5, with D possibly being TRBD1 or TRBD2 (5 bases each). Matching the DNA end better, TRBJ2-7 makes the J call doubtful. Germline CDR1 LGHNA, CDR2 YSLEER. This CDR3 has 14 residues. In nucleotides, the CDR3 is TGCGCCAGCAGCCAAGATCGGGGCTTTTACGAGCAGTACTTC. Its translation: CASSQDRGFYEQYF.

This clonotype was picked up many times. The chain is built from TRBV7-2 and TRBJ2-7; TRBD2 matches at 8 bases. J was trimmed by 4 bases and V by 1 base; bases with no gene match: 6. This CDR3 region has 15 residues. The V gene's germline CDR1 is SGHTA and CDR2 FQGNSA. CDR3 sequence: CASSLDGGGTYEQYF. CDR3 nucleotides: TGTGCCAGCAGCTTAGATGGCGGGGGGACGTACGAGCAGTACTTC.

V is TRBV4-1 and J is TRBJ1-1; D is ambiguous. The CDR3 runs to 15 residues. CDR1 is MGHRA and CDR2 is YSYEKL in the germline V gene. Trimming cost V 3 bases and J 0 bases, with 11 bases left between them. The CDR3 is CASSHAARLNTEAFF. The CDR3 DNA reads TGCGCCAGCAGCCACGCGGCCCGGTTGAACACTGAAGCTTTCTTT.

The rearrangement links TRBV12-3 or TRBV12-4 to TRBJ2-1, with 10 bases identical to TRBD2. Trimming at V came to 6 bases and at J to 13 bases, leaving 9 bases not matched to a gene. The CDR3 sequence is 13 residues long. The CDR3 region is CASSNQLAGIQFF. CDR3 DNA: TGTGCCAGCAGCAATCAACTAGCGGGGATACAGTTCTTC.

Only one count was recorded for this clonotype. The chain uses TRBV7-2 and TRBJ2-1; D remains ambiguous. V lost 5 bases, J lost 9 bases, and 20 bases lay in between. The germline gives CDR1 SGHTA, CDR2 FQGNSA. The CDR3 is made up of 15 amino acids. In DNA form, the CDR3 reads TGTGCCAGCAGCCAAAACCCGCTATGGGAACCTGAGCAGTTCTTC. The encoded protein is CASSQNPLWEPEQFF.

The genes are TRBV4-2 and TRBJ2-7, with 8 bases matching TRBD1. The CDR3 is 15 amino acids. Germline CDR1 reads LGHNA; CDR2 reads YNFKEQ. Trimming cost V 0 bases and J 3 bases; bases outside gene matches: 4. The CDR3 DNA sequence: TGTGCCAGCAGCCAAGAACAGGGGGTCCACTACGAGCAGTACTTC. Amino acids: CASSQEQGVHYEQYF.

This clonotype was picked up a small number of times. The V and J genes are TRBV12-3 or TRBV12-4 and TRBJ2-5; 10 nucleotides match TRBD2. CDR3 size: 15 residues. Unmatched junction bases numbered 8, after V lost 6 bases and J lost 4 bases. CDR3 in DNA: TGTGCCAGCAGAACCCTAGCGGGGGTTCCAGAGACCCAGTACTTC. Translated: CASRTLAGVPETQYF.

The V and J genes are TRBV12-3 or TRBV12-4 and TRBJ1-1, with D perhaps TRBD1 (5 bases). The CDR3 loop spans 12 amino acids. V was trimmed by 5 bases and J by 5 bases, leaving 9 bases between them. The CDR3 loop is CASSPRVTEAFF. The DNA of the CDR3 is TGTGCCAGCAGTCCCAGGGTTACTGAAGCTTTCTTT.